The next 9 T cell receptor beta chains were all read from a single sample in a study of T cell changes during pregnancy in multiple sclerosis. This table comes from immunoSEQ multiplex PCR, and its TCRdb copy is limited to in-frame clones, with some not included. Counted here are fewer than 50,000 clones, 94% occurring once; the ten biggest clones make up roughly 5%. The specimen comprised CD8+ T cells from peripheral blood mononuclear cells, sampled before pregnancy. The receptors were sampled from a female donor with multiple sclerosis, enrolled in a pregnancy study.

This chain joins TRBV27 and TRBJ2-7; D is possibly TRBD2 (6 bases). CDR1 and CDR2 from the germline V gene are MNHEY and SMNVEV (reference sequence). Between the trimmed V and J ends, which lost 2 bases and 3 bases, there was a span of 11 bases. The CDR3 covers 14 residues. The CDR3 bases are TGTGCCAGCAGTTTACAGTGGCGGGGCTACGAGCAGTACTTC. Translated, it gives CASSLQWRGYEQYF.

The genes are TRBV30 and TRBJ1-5; D is unresolved. V lost 4 bases, J lost 0 bases, and 7 bases lay in between. The CDR3 consists of 13 residues. CDR1 and CDR2 from the germline V gene are GTSNPN and SVGIG (reference sequence). The CDR3 spells CAWTENSNQPQHF. The CDR3 DNA follows: TGTGCCTGGACAGAAAATAGCAATCAGCCCCAGCATTTT.

The J gene is TRBJ1-1, the V gene TRBV4-1, with D perhaps TRBD1 (5 bases). The CDR3 runs to 15 residues. CDR1 is MGHRA and CDR2 is YSYEKL in the germline V gene. Deletions cut 2 bases from V and 1 base from J, with 11 bases between. CDR3 in amino acids: CASSQPPQGNTEAFF. The CDR3 DNA sequence: TGCGCCAGCAGCCAACCACCCCAGGGGAACACTGAAGCTTTCTTT.

J is TRBJ2-5 and V is TRBV29-1; 7 nucleotides match TRBD1. The CDR3 length is 14 residues. Germline CDR1 and CDR2: SQVTM and ANQGSEA. V dropped 6 bases and J dropped 1; count of bases not matched to a gene: 8. The CDR3 coding sequence is TGCAGCGTCCAAGGTTGGGACAGCCAAGAGACCCAGTACTTC. Translation gives CSVQGWDSQETQYF.

This sequence joins TRBV4-1 and TRBJ1-2; D is unresolved. CDR1 MGHRA and CDR2 YSYEKL come from the germline V gene. This CDR3 region has 16 residues. V lost 1 base to trimming and J lost 2 bases, with 14 bases between them. The CDR3 sequence is CASSQGGGLRNYGYTF. CDR3 in DNA: TGCGCCAGCAGCCAAGGAGGCGGGCTACGGAACTATGGCTACACCTTC.

The rearrangement links TRBV27 to TRBJ1-5; TRBD1 aligns across 9 bases. Germline CDR1 MNHEY, CDR2 SMNVEV (reference sequence). The junction had 10 bases not matched to a gene; V was cut back by 10 bases and J by 3 bases. This CDR3 has 15 amino acids. The CDR3 protein is CATALGTGTNQPQHF. CDR3 nucleotides: TGTGCCACCGCCCTTGGGACAGGGACCAATCAGCCCCAGCATTTT.

The CDR3 nucleotides are TGTGCCAGCAGTGCGCTTTCAGAGCAGTTCTTC. Its translation is CASSALSEQFF. The genes are TRBV27 and TRBJ2-1; D is uncertain. CDR1 is MNHEY and CDR2 is SMNVEV in the germline V gene (reference sequence). The CDR3 consists of 11 residues. Trimming took off 5 bases at V and 10 bases at J, with 9 bases between the two ends.

The V and J genes are TRBV13 and TRBJ2-7, with D possibly TRBD1 on 5 matching bases. Trimming took off 1 base at V and 2 bases at J, with 15 bases between the two ends. CDR1 PRHDT and CDR2 FYEKMQ come from the germline V gene (reference sequence). The CDR3 loop spans 16 amino acids. The DNA for the CDR3 is TGTGCCAGCAGCTTAGCCCGGACACTGACCCCCTACGAGCAGTACTTC. Translating it yields CASSLARTLTPYEQYF. Full variable domain (missing parts from reference TRBV13 and TRBJ2-7): AAGVIQSPRHLIKEKRETATLKCYPIPRHDTVYWYQQGPGQDPQFLISFYEKMQSDKGSIPDRFSAQQFSDYHSELNMSSLELGDSALYFCASSLARTLTPYEQYFGPGTRLTVT.

The chain recombines TRBV5-4 with TRBJ2-2, with D perhaps matching TRBD2 (6 bases). Germline assignment: CDR1 SGHNT and CDR2 YYREEE (reference sequence). The V gene lost 4 bases and the J gene lost 6 bases, with 16 bases spanning the gap. The CDR3 spans 15 residues. The DNA of the CDR3 is TGTGCCAGCAGCCTCCGGGGGAGAAGGCCCGGGGAGCTGTTTTTT. Residues: CASSLRGRRPGELFF.